This T cell receptor beta chain was sequenced during a study of blood T cell repertoires in COVID-19. Study context: Samples of COVID-19 (acute and convalescent) were obtained from the United States, Italy and Spain.

As processed by the authors: Estimation of nucleated cell counts relied on the amplification of reference gene primers. Libraries were prepared by immunoSEQ multiplex PCR; TCRdb keeps only in-frame clonotypes and omits some of them. V, J and clone size were drawn from that table, and D and trimming were deduced from the DNA. The sample includes roughly 150,000 clones, 80% of them seen just once. The sequence was obtained from a man in his forties who had recovered from COVID-19. The sequencing sample was made of PBMCs or T cells enriched from blood (not recorded which).

Here the CDR3 DNA reads TGTGCCAGCGTCCCGGGGACAGCAAGATCTGGAAACACCATATATTTT. Translated: CASVPGTARSGNTIYF. The rearrangement joins TRBV21-1 to TRBJ1-3; the table gives TRBD1 as D, unverified against the DNA. TRBV21-1 is a pseudogene locus. The CDR3 has 16 residues.